This T cell receptor (beta chain) was sequenced in a study of blood T cell repertoires in COVID-19. Turning to the study itself: Acute and convalescent COVID-19 samples came from the United States, Italy and Spain. From T cells, B-cell-depleted T cells, or PBMCs came the material, which was cDNA or gDNA.

V gave up 7 bases and J gave up 6 bases; unmatched junction bases: 3. Germline V gene lookup returns CDR1 LNHDA and CDR2 SQIVND (reference sequence). CDR3 length: 12 residues. Study processing details: Amplifying reference gene primers gave estimates of nucleated cell counts. This table comes from immunoSEQ multiplex PCR, and its TCRdb copy is limited to in-frame clones, with some not included. The DNA was the basis for D and trimming; V, J and clone size are from that table. The sample lists about 180,000 clones; 86% were seen once. The sequenced sample consisted of peripheral blood. This chain connects TRBV19 to TRBJ1-3; TRBD1 matches 7 bases. This receptor was identified in a woman in her thirties with active or convalescent COVID-19. Here the CDR3 reads CASKQGENTIYF. The DNA of the CDR3 is TGTGCCAGTAAGCAGGGGGAAAACACCATATATTTT.